A selection of T cell receptor beta chains follows, all from one sample in a study of a mutant IDH1 vaccine in newly diagnosed glioma. Assay: immunoSEQ multiplex PCR; the TCRdb copy retains only in-frame clones and omits some. Among about 33,000 clones listed, around 87% were seen once. These receptors' targets are unknown. The sample was PBMCs, taken from a glioma patient whose treatment included an IDH1 peptide vaccine. Receptor source: a man aged 35-49 years with glioma. Both conserved end residues are part of each CDR3. The D gene is left open where the match is weak. Some rows have no size entry. The others give once, few or many, or a class for an expanded clone.

.	TRBV6-1	TRBJ2-1	TRBD1	TGTGCCAGCAGTTCCGACAGGGGGATATACAATGAGCAGTTCTTC	CASSSDRGIYNEQFF
few	TRBV2	TRBJ2-1	TRBD2	TGTGCCAGCAACCAAGCGGGGTCCTCCTACAATGAGCAGTTCTTC	CASNQAGSSYNEQFF
.	TRBV6-1	TRBJ1-1	.	TGTGCCAGCACCTACGGGACACCCTACACTGAAGCTTTCTTT	CASTYGTPYTEAFF
few	TRBV7-9	TRBJ2-7	.	TGTGCCAGCAGCTGGCAGGACGAGCAGTACTTC	CASSWQDEQYF
.	TRBV7-3	TRBJ2-7	.	TGTGCCAGCAGCGAATCCGGGGGCTACGAGCAGTACTTC	CASSESGGYEQYF
.	TRBV28	TRBJ1-2	.	TGTGCCAGCAGTTTCTCGACAGACGCCAACTATGGCTACACCTTC	CASSFSTDANYGYTF
.	TRBV29-1	TRBJ2-7	TRBD2	TGCAGCGTTGAATCTACTAGCGGTTCCCCCTACGAGCAGTACTTC	CSVESTSGSPYEQYF
.	TRBV21-1	TRBJ2-1	.	TGTGCCAGCACGCAGGACAGGGATAGCTCCTACAATGAGCAGTTCTTC	CASTQDRDSSYNEQFF
.	TRBV11-1	TRBJ2-3	TRBD2	TGTGCCAGCAGCTTGGGACTAGCCAGCGATACGCAGTATTTT	CASSLGLASDTQYF
.	TRBV19	TRBJ1-1	.	TGTGCCAGTAGTCCCATGGTGAACACTGAAGCTTTCTTT	CASSPMVNTEAFF
.	TRBV28	TRBJ2-5	TRBD1	TGTGCCAGCAGTCCCCGACAGGGGCAAGAGACCCAGTACTTC	CASSPRQGQETQYF
.	TRBV30	TRBJ1-1	.	TGTGCCTGGAGTACCGGCCTCGGTACTGAAGCTTTCTTT	CAWSTGLGTEAFF
.	TRBV5-8	TRBJ2-4	TRBD1	TGTGCCAGCAGCTCGAGCACCCGGGACAGGGGGAACATTCAGTACTTC	CASSSSTRDRGNIQYF
.	TRBV28	TRBJ1-2	.	TGTGCCAGCAGAGGACTCCCGGCGAGAGACTATGGCTACACCTTC	CASRGLPARDYGYTF
.	TRBV5-4	TRBJ1-1	.	TGTGCCAGCAGCTTGGAAAGTCTGGGAGCTTTCTTT	CASSLESLGAFF
.	TRBV28	TRBJ2-3	.	TGTGCCAGCAGTTTGGGGGGCGAGGCAGATACGCAGTATTTT	CASSLGGEADTQYF
once	TRBV5-1	TRBJ1-6	TRBD1	TGCGCCAGCAGCCCCGAGGGGGCTACCTATAATTCACCCCTCCACTTT	CASSPEGATYNSPLHF
.	TRBV6-6	TRBJ1-5	.	TGTGCCAGCAGTTTATCAGGGGTGGGCAATCAGCCCCAGCATTTT	CASSLSGVGNQPQHF
.	TRBV7-9	TRBJ2-1	TRBD2	TGTGCCAGCAGCCTGACTAGCGGGAGGGAATACAATGAGCAGTTCTTC	CASSLTSGREYNEQFF
.	TRBV27	TRBJ1-2	TRBD1	TGTGCCAGCAGGGGAACAGGACAGGGGAACTATGGCTACACCTTC	CASRGTGQGNYGYTF
.	TRBV29-1	TRBJ2-1	TRBD2	TGCAGCTTCCCACCTAGCGGGAGGGCCGGTGAGCAGTTCTTC	CSFPPSGRAGEQFF
.	TRBV12-5	TRBJ1-1	.	TGTGCTAGTATGGGGGGCTCGGCCACTGAAGCTTTCTTT	CASMGGSATEAFF
.	TRBV11-2	TRBJ1-1	TRBD1	TGTGCCAGCAGCTCTCCCTCGTTCCGGGACAGGGGCTGGAACACTGAAGCTTTCTTT	CASSSPSFRDRGWNTEAFF